This T cell receptor beta chain was profiled in a study of blood T cell repertoires in COVID-19. From germline, CDR1 is KGHSH and CDR2 LQKENI. The CDR3 consists of 16 residues. The junction had 4 bases not matched to a gene; V was cut back by 3 bases and J by 0 bases. Of note for this clone: This same CDR3 is encoded by further DNA sequences in the sample.

Repertoires were generated with immunoSEQ multiplex PCR, while TCRdb's copy carries only in-frame clones and drops some. This table has around 220,000 clones, over 75% appearing once. What was sequenced was PBMCs or T cells enriched from blood (not recorded which). J is TRBJ1-4 and V is TRBV18; 7 bases map to TRBD1. The TCR was taken from a woman between 40 and 55 years old with acute COVID-19. The chain's CDR3 is CASSPRQGATNEKLFF. CDR3 nucleotide sequence: TGTGCCAGCTCACCTCGCCAGGGGGCAACTAATGAAAAACTGTTTTTT.